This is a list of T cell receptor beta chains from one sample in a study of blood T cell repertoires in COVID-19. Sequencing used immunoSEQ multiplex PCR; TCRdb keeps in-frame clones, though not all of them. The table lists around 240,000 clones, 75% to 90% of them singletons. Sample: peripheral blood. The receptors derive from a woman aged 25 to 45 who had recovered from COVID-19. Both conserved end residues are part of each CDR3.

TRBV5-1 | CASSLLRRPSTDTQYF
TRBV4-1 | CASSHPGEGEQYF
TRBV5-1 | CASSSPLDRVGYTF
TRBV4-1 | CASSQEGRDMELFF
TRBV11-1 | CASSSTVQGKQFF
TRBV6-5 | CASTRDSIGELFF
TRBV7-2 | CASSSSGGKETQYF
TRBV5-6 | CASSFRISGGADTGELFF
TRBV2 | CASSAEQGVMDSPLHF
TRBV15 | CATSGPDRSNEKLFF
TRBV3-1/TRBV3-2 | CASSQDPYTISGYTF
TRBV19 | CASNSGGSSYEQYF
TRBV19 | CASSTLDRNSNQPQHF
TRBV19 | CASSIGRGPNEQYF
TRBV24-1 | CATSGGRGRTQYF
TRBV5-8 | CASSSGTRVAHEQYF
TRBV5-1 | CASSWGDRGYEQYF